What follows describes a single T cell receptor (beta chain). No antigen is known for it. CD45RO-negative, CCR7-selected cells formed the naive CD8 fraction, which excluded terminally differentiated effector memory CD45RA+ cells. This sample was included in a study of shared clonotypes between healthy human individuals. Study-wide results and caveats: Deeper or shallower sequencing was expected to change how clonotypes are shared among donors. A few donors showed sharing of approximately 5% of naive CD4 clonotypes.

This CDR3 region has 14 residues. The V gene lost 4 bases and the J gene lost 3 bases, with 13 bases spanning the gap. In germline, CDR1 is MNHEY, CDR2 SMNVEV (reference sequence). Generated by immunoSEQ multiplex PCR, the TCRdb table keeps only in-frame clones and is missing some. The repertoire holds about 820,000 clones, with 92% as singletons. Sequenced input: naive CD8+ T cells sorted from blood. This rearrangement joins TRBV27 to TRBJ2-7, with D possibly matching TRBD2 (6 bases). This receptor was identified in a man aged 30 to 39 in good health. CDR3 sequence reads: CASSSGLRIYEQYF. The CDR3 nucleotides are TGTGCCAGCAGTTCGGGACTTCGAATCTACGAGCAGTACTTC.